This passage covers 8 T cell receptor beta chains from one sample sequenced in a study of T-cell memory formation after mild COVID-19. TCRdb reprocessed the 5' RACE reads via MiXCR and lists one record per CDR3 protein. The sample contains 250,000 to 350,000 distinct CDR3 sequences, approximately 19% of which appear only once. The source material was PBMCs or a T cell subset sorted from them (not recorded which). These receptors came from a man younger than 35 who had mild COVID-19 (a few samples of this study predate the infection). Cell type and time point are not known.

The CDR3 is CASSSADRVANVLTF. For the CDR3, the DNA is TGTGCCAGCAGTTCTGCGGACAGGGTGGCCAACGTCCTGACTTTC. The chain is built from TRBV27 and TRBJ2-6; 8 bases are a match to TRBD1. Germline V gene data show CDR1 as MNHEY and CDR2 as SMNVEV (reference sequence). Trimming cost V 4 bases and J 6 bases; bases outside gene matches: 5. CDR3 size: 15 residues.

This clonotype was seen more than once but under ten times. The CDR3 bases are TGTGCCAGCAGCACGGACAGGTACAATGAGCAGTTCTTC. It yields the protein CASSTDRYNEQFF. The V and J genes are TRBV7-7 and TRBJ2-1; TRBD1 aligns across 7 bases. Germline-derived CDR1 and CDR2 are SSHAT and FNYEAQ (reference sequence). The CDR3 has 13 residues. With V trimmed by 5 bases and J by 4 bases, 2 bases remained unmatched.

This clonotype was seen a few times. J is TRBJ2-5 and V is TRBV15; 7 bases are shared with TRBD2. Germline CDR1 and CDR2: LNHNV and YYDKDF (reference sequence). The CDR3 has 15 residues. V lost 5 bases, J lost 3 bases, and 9 bases stayed unmatched. The CDR3 loop is CATSYRTRAEETQYF. CDR3 DNA: TGTGCCACCAGCTACAGGACTAGGGCAGAAGAGACCCAGTACTTC. The full variable domain, its missing parts supplied by reference TRBV15 and TRBJ2-5, is DAMVIQNPRYQVTQFGKPVTLSCSQTLNHNVMYWYQQKSSQAPKLLFHYYDKDFNNEADTPDNFQSRRPNTSFCFLDIRSPGLGDTAMYLCATSYRTRAEETQYFGPGTRLLVL.

The chain couples TRBV9 to TRBJ2-3; the D is unclear. Trimming cost V 0 bases and J 6 bases, with 20 bases left between them. Germline CDR1 SGDLS, CDR2 YYNGEE. The length of the CDR3 is 17 residues. The CDR3 is CASSVGVAPPGKDTQYF. The CDR3 DNA reads as TGTGCCAGCAGCGTAGGGGTAGCCCCTCCTGGGAAGGATACGCAGTATTTT.

This clonotype was recorded a few times. This chain connects TRBV7-9 to TRBJ2-5; 12 bases map to TRBD2. Germline-derived CDR1 and CDR2 are SEHNR and FQNEAQ (reference sequence). The CDR3 spans 16 residues. Trimming cost V 6 bases and J 1 base; bases outside gene matches: 6. The CDR3 loop is CASSPGLAGTQETQYF. The CDR3 coding sequence is TGTGCCAGCAGTCCCGGACTAGCGGGGACCCAAGAGACCCAGTACTTC.

This clonotype appeared a few times. The CDR3 reads CASSEARGQGYYEQFF. CDR3 DNA sequence: TGTGCCAGCAGTGAAGCAAGGGGACAGGGCTATTATGAGCAGTTCTTC. This chain connects TRBV6-1 to TRBJ2-1, with 9 bases matching TRBD1. CDR3 size: 16 residues. Losses at the gene ends were 0 bases for V and 8 bases for J; bases not matched to a gene: 8. Germline values: CDR1 MNHNS, CDR2 SASEGT.

The chain combines TRBV4-3 with TRBJ2-7; 7 nucleotides agree with TRBD2. CDR3 length: 15 amino acids. J gave up 0 bases and V 3 bases, and 5 bases lay outside the gene matches. The germline V gene encodes CDR1 LGHNA and CDR2 YSLEER. CDR3 sequence: CASSQVAGDSYEQYF. The DNA for the CDR3 is TGCGCCAGCAGCCAGGTTGCGGGGGACTCCTACGAGCAGTACTTC.

This clonotype was detected only a few times. The chain combines TRBV6-2 or TRBV6-3 with TRBJ1-6; maybe TRBD1 (6 bases). CDR1 and CDR2 (germline): MNHEY, SVGEGT. The CDR3 covers 13 residues. Between the trimmed V and J ends, which lost 6 bases and 9 bases, there was a span of 12 bases. The CDR3 DNA sequence: TGTGCCAGCAGCACCGGGACAAGTTCACCCCTCCACTTT. It yields the protein CASSTGTSSPLHF.